The entry below describes one T cell receptor beta chain. This entry belongs to a study of blood T cell repertoires in COVID-19. Background on the study: In each case, the material was cDNA or gDNA derived from T cells, B-cell-depleted T cells, or PBMCs.

TCRdb's copy holds only in-frame clones and misses some; the assay was immunoSEQ multiplex PCR. The table has about 64,000 clones, about 86% seen once. The specimen was peripheral blood. The source is a middle-aged man with acute or convalescent COVID-19.

The chain's CDR3 is CASSLQNLRGGYTF. The CDR3 DNA follows: TGTGCCAGCAGCTTACAGAATTTACGGGGAGGCTACACCTTC. The genes are TRBV7-9 and TRBJ1-2; D is unresolved. The germline gives CDR1 SEHNR, CDR2 FQNEAQ (reference sequence). Trimming cost V 2 bases and J 8 bases, with 15 bases left between them. The CDR3 covers 14 residues.